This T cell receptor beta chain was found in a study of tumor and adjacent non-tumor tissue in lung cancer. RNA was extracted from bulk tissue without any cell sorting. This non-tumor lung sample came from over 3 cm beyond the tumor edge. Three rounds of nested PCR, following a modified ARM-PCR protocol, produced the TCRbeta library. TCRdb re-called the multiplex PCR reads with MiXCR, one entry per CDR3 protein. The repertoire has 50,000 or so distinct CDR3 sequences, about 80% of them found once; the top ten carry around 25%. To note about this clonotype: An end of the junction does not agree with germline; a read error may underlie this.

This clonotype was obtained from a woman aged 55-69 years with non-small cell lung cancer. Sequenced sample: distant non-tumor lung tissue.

The CDR3 loop reads CASSPRGPRNSPLYF. The CDR3 bases are TGTGCCAGCAGTCCCCGCGGACCCAGAAATTCACCCCTCTACTTT. The gene calls are TRBV12-3 or TRBV12-4 and TRBJ1-6, with D unclear. The CDR3 is made up of 15 amino acids.